These 32 T cell receptor beta chains came from one sample sequenced in a study of T cell changes during pregnancy in multiple sclerosis. Some clones are missing from TCRdb's copy, which holds only in-frame ones; the method was immunoSEQ multiplex PCR. Here the sample spans roughly 89,000 clones, 90% to 95% being singletons. Sequencing was performed on peripheral blood, taken in the first trimester of pregnancy. These receptors were taken from a female donor with multiple sclerosis, enrolled in a pregnancy study.

The chain couples TRBV5-1 to TRBJ2-2; a possible D gene is TRBD2 (5 bases). The germline gives CDR1 SGHRS, CDR2 YFSETQ. V was pared by 3 bases and J by 2 bases, with 5 bases between. This CDR3 region has 13 residues. CDR3: CASSWTNTGELFF. The CDR3 region has the DNA TGCGCCAGCAGCTGGACTAACACCGGGGAGCTGTTTTTT.

This chain links TRBV7-8 with TRBJ1-5; possibly TRBD1 for D (6 bases). Germline V gene sequence: CDR1 SGHVS, CDR2 FQNEAQ. Trimming took off 5 bases at V and 7 bases at J, with 18 bases between the two ends. The CDR3 runs to 15 residues. CDR3 amino acids: CASSQVGTSGQPQHF. In DNA form, the CDR3 reads TGTGCCAGCAGCCAAGTGGGGACAAGTGGACAGCCCCAGCATTTT.

The gene calls are TRBV27 and TRBJ1-2; 7 bases agree with TRBD1. The germline CDR1 and CDR2 sequences are MNHEY and SMNVEV (reference sequence). With 5 bases clipped from V and 3 bases from J, the junction kept 3 bases outside the gene matches. The CDR3 runs 13 residues. For the CDR3, the DNA is TGTGCCAGCAGTGCAGGGGGTGACTATGGCTACACCTTC. The encoded protein is CASSAGGDYGYTF.

This clone showed up just once. The chain is built from TRBV27 and TRBJ2-4, with TRBD1 matching 10 bases. Germline V gene data show CDR1 as MNHEY and CDR2 as SMNVEV (reference sequence). Unmatched junction bases numbered 5, after V lost 7 bases and J lost 5 bases. This CDR3 has 14 residues. The CDR3 region has the DNA TGTGCCAGCACCGAGACAGGGGGCCAAAACATTCAGTACTTC. It is translated as CASTETGGQNIQYF.

V and J are TRBV30 and TRBJ1-1; possibly TRBD1 for D (5 bases). In germline, CDR1 is GTSNPN, CDR2 SVGIG (reference sequence). Trimming removed 8 bases at V and 0 bases at J, with 13 bases between. This CDR3 is built from 13 residues. CDR3 nucleotides: TGTGCCCTCCGTGGGGCGGTGAACACTGAAGCTTTCTTT. This sequence encodes CALRGAVNTEAFF.

V and J are TRBV29-1 and TRBJ2-4; tentative D call: TRBD1 (6 bases). The V end lost 3 bases, the J end lost 5 bases, and 14 bases lay between the germline ends. Germline values: CDR1 SQVTM, CDR2 ANQGSEA. The CDR3 is 14 amino acids. Here the CDR3 DNA reads TGCAGCGTTGAGGGACATTGGGACCAAAACATTCAGTACTTC. Residues: CSVEGHWDQNIQYF.

DNA for the CDR3: TGTGCCAGCAGCTCGACAGCCCGTGAAGCTTTCTTT. This encodes CASSSTAREAFF. The chain is built from TRBV7-6 and TRBJ1-1, with D maybe TRBD1 (5 bases). V was shortened by 4 bases and J by 7 bases, with 10 bases between the two germline ends. The germline CDR1 and CDR2 sequences are SGHVS and FNYEAQ. CDR3 length: 12 residues.

The count of this clone is one. The chain joins TRBV5-6 to TRBJ2-7, with 8 bases fitting TRBD1. This CDR3 contains 17 residues. Germline assignment: CDR1 SGHDT and CDR2 YYEEEE. J was trimmed by 0 bases and V by 4 bases; bases with no gene match: 12. The CDR3 reads CASSQGQGVGVSYEQYF. CDR3 DNA: TGTGCCAGCAGCCAAGGACAGGGAGTTGGGGTCTCCTACGAGCAGTACTTC.

The V call is TRBV27, the J call TRBJ2-1; TRBD2 agrees at 7 bases. Germline V gene data show CDR1 as MNHEY and CDR2 as SMNVEV (reference sequence). The V gene end was trimmed by 6 bases and the J gene end by 2 bases; junction bases not matched to a gene: 7. This CDR3 comprises 15 residues. DNA of the CDR3: TGTGCCAGCAGCGCTAGCGGCGTAGCCTACAATGAGCAGTTCTTC. Protein: CASSASGVAYNEQFF.

The chain carries TRBV11-3 and TRBJ2-7; D gene ambiguous. V was cut by 3 bases and J by 7 bases, with 10 bases left in between. The CDR3 contains 12 residues. Germline V gene data show CDR1 as SGHNT and CDR2 as YENEEA. CDR3 residues: CASSFRSPEQYF. The CDR3 DNA is TGTGCCAGCAGCTTCCGGTCCCCGGAGCAGTACTTC.

The count of this clone is one. The gene calls are TRBV21-1 and TRBJ1-3; TRBD1, the table's D call, lacks a check against the DNA. TRBV21-1 is a pseudogene. This CDR3 is 16 amino acids long. This CDR3 reads CASSKGACYSGNTIYF. DNA of the CDR3: TGTGCCAGCAGCAAAGGGGCGTGTTACTCTGGAAACACCATATATTTT.

The chain joins TRBV9 to TRBJ2-3; D not certain. Looked up from germline, CDR1 is SGDLS and CDR2 is YYNGEE. Trimming removed 0 bases at V and 2 bases at J, with 10 bases between. The CDR3 covers 15 residues. The CDR3 sequence: CASSVDSSHTDTQYF. In DNA, the CDR3 is TGTGCCAGCAGCGTAGACTCCTCCCACACAGATACGCAGTATTTT.

The CDR3 DNA reads TGTGCCAGTAAAGGGGGACAGTACGAGCAGTACTTC. Protein: CASKGGQYEQYF. The genes are TRBV19 and TRBJ2-7; TRBD1 matches 7 bases. The V segment lost 7 bases and the J segment 4 bases; nucleotides outside the gene matches: 4. Germline CDR1 LNHDA, CDR2 SQIVND (reference sequence). The CDR3 contains 12 residues.

J is TRBJ2-1 and V is TRBV19; D remains unclear. V shed 1 base and J shed 2 bases, with 12 bases lying between them. Germline V gene sequence: CDR1 LNHDA, CDR2 SQIVND (reference sequence). The CDR3 has 16 residues. CDR3 loop: CASSIVGLPPYNEQFF. The CDR3 DNA follows: TGTGCCAGTAGTATAGTTGGCCTTCCCCCCTACAATGAGCAGTTCTTC.

The genes are TRBV25-1 and TRBJ1-4, with TRBD1 matching 7 bases. Unmatched junction bases numbered 11, after V lost 4 bases and J lost 6 bases. The germline V gene encodes CDR1 MGHDK and CDR2 SYGVNS. This CDR3 has 16 amino acids. The CDR3 here is CASSVPIHRGDEKLFF. CDR3 in DNA: TGTGCCAGCAGTGTCCCCATCCACAGGGGTGATGAAAAACTGTTTTTT.

V usage is TRBV18 and J usage is TRBJ2-7; 8 nucleotides line up with TRBD1. CDR1 and CDR2 from the germline V gene are KGHSH and LQKENI. CDR3 size: 12 residues. V shed 6 bases and J 6 bases; nucleotides not matched to a gene: 4. CDR3 protein: CASSGQGGEQYF. In nucleotides, the CDR3 is TGTGCCAGCTCCGGACAGGGTGGCGAGCAGTACTTC.

V usage is TRBV12-5 and J usage is TRBJ1-1, with D possibly being TRBD1 (5 bases). This CDR3 has 14 residues. The ends were cut back, 1 base at V and 0 bases at J, with 6 bases in the middle. The germline V gene encodes CDR1 LGHNT and CDR2 FRNRAP. In DNA form, the CDR3 reads TGTGCTAGTGGTTTGGGGGGCATGAACACTGAAGCTTTCTTT. Translation gives CASGLGGMNTEAFF.

This clone was seen just once. The genes are TRBV7-3 and TRBJ2-5; D perhaps matches TRBD2 (5 bases). Germline V lookup: CDR1 SGHTA, CDR2 FQGTGA. The ends were cut back, 5 bases at V and 3 bases at J, with 10 bases in the middle. CDR3 length: 13 residues. CDR3 sequence: CASSLSGKETQYF. CDR3 coding DNA: TGTGCCAGCAGCCTCTCCGGGAAAGAGACCCAGTACTTC.

This clone was seen once. The rearrangement joins TRBV10-3 to TRBJ2-7; D might be TRBD1 (5 bases). In germline, CDR1 is ENHRY, CDR2 SYGVKD. V dropped 10 bases and J dropped 1 base, with 20 bases sitting between them. This CDR3 spans 15 amino acids. The CDR3 DNA reads TGTGCCACCCAAGGGGCTTGGGGTAAGTCCTACGAGCAGTACTTC. It encodes CATQGAWGKSYEQYF.

The table lists this clone with a few counts. The chain carries TRBV30 and TRBJ1-2; D not certain. The CDR3 contains 10 residues. In germline, CDR1 is GTSNPN, CDR2 SVGIG (reference sequence). CDR3 sequence: CASGESGYTF. The CDR3, as DNA: TGTGCGAGCGGAGAGTCTGGCTACACCTTC.

CDR3 loop: CSVLAGGKNTGELFF. DNA for the CDR3: TGCAGCGTCCTAGCGGGGGGGAAGAACACCGGGGAGCTGTTTTTT. This chain connects TRBV29-1 to TRBJ2-2; 12 bases match TRBD2. The ends lost 6 bases at V and 1 base at J; junction bases unmatched: 3. The CDR3 contains 15 residues. Germline V CDR1 and CDR2: SQVTM, ANQGSEA.

The chain combines TRBV6-5 with TRBJ2-5; perhaps TRBD2 as D (6 bases). Germline CDR1 reads MNHEY; CDR2 reads SVGAGI. CDR3 length: 13 amino acids. V shed 5 bases and J shed 5 bases, with 12 bases lying between them. The CDR3 reads CASSPGRWETQYF. In nucleotides, the CDR3 is TGTGCCAGCAGTCCAGGGAGGTGGGAGACCCAGTACTTC.

This chain joins TRBV14 and TRBJ2-1, with 8 bases fitting TRBD2. The CDR3 covers 16 residues. The germline CDR1 and CDR2 sequences are SGHDN and FVKESK. V lost 1 base to trimming and J lost 4 bases; unmatched junction nucleotides: 6. The CDR3 coding sequence is TGTGCCAGCAGCCAAGTGGGTAGCGGGGTATACAATGAGCAGTTCTTC. Translating it yields CASSQVGSGVYNEQFF.

V gene TRBV11-2 combines with J gene TRBJ1-1; 10 positions agree with TRBD1. This CDR3 has 19 residues. J gave up 0 bases and V 1 base, and 11 bases lay outside the gene matches. Per the germline V gene, CDR1 is SGHAT and CDR2 is FQNNGV. CDR3 sequence: CASSLGPTGGVGMNTEAFF. The CDR3, as DNA: TGTGCCAGCAGCTTAGGGCCGACAGGGGGCGTAGGAATGAACACTGAAGCTTTCTTT.

This clone came up once. The chain is built from TRBV13 and TRBJ2-1; 9 bases line up with TRBD2. V dropped 5 bases and J dropped 4; count of bases not matched to a gene: 6. CDR3 length: 15 amino acids. Germline CDR1 is PRHDT and CDR2 is FYEKMQ (reference sequence). The CDR3 sequence: CASSRASGAYNEQFF. In DNA form, the CDR3 reads TGTGCCAGCAGCCGGGCTAGCGGGGCTTACAATGAGCAGTTCTTC.

The V call is TRBV30, the J call TRBJ1-2; D remains unclear. The CDR3 is made up of 12 amino acids. The V end lost 8 bases, the J end lost 9 bases, and 19 bases lay between the germline ends. Per the germline V gene, CDR1 is GTSNPN and CDR2 is SVGIG (reference sequence). The CDR3 nucleotides read TGTGCCAAGCAAGAAGTGAGAGCAAGCTACACCTTC. It specifies CAKQEVRASYTF. Full variable domain (missing parts from reference TRBV30 and TRBJ1-2): SQTIHQWPATLVQPVGSPLSLECTVEGTSNPNLYWYRQAAGRGLQLLFYSVGIGQISSEVPQNLSASRPQDRQFILSSKKLLLSDSGFYLCAKQEVRASYTFGSGTRLTVV.

The genes are TRBV19 and TRBJ1-5, with 8 bases matching TRBD1. V lost 5 bases, J lost 6 bases, and 6 bases stayed unmatched. CDR3 length: 14 amino acids. The V gene's germline CDR1 is LNHDA and CDR2 SQIVND (reference sequence). For the CDR3, the DNA is TGTGCCAGTAGTGAATCGACAGGGGTTCAGCCCCAGCATTTT. This sequence encodes CASSESTGVQPQHF.

The V and J genes are TRBV5-8 and TRBJ1-2; the D is unclear. In germline, CDR1 is SGHTS, CDR2 YDEGEE. The CDR3 length is 10 residues. The germline V and J ends were trimmed by 3 bases and 5 bases, with 2 bases remaining between them. The CDR3 DNA reads TGTGCCAGCAGCTCGTATGGCTACACCTTC. As protein: CASSSYGYTF.

The V gene is TRBV5-1, the J gene TRBJ1-6, with TRBD1 matching over 9 bases. V lost 6 bases to trimming and J lost 10 bases; unmatched junction nucleotides: 8. Germline V gene lookup returns CDR1 SGHRS and CDR2 YFSETQ. The CDR3 is made up of 14 amino acids. DNA of the CDR3: TGCGCCAGCAAGCTAACAGGGGGCGAATCACCCCTCCACTTT. Translating gives CASKLTGGESPLHF.

CDR3 bases: TGTGCCAGTTCCGACAGGGGTGACACTGAAGCTTTCTTT. It codes for CASSDRGDTEAFF. The rearrangement links TRBV18 to TRBJ1-1; 8 positions match TRBD1. Germline CDR1 KGHSH, CDR2 LQKENI. V gave up 9 bases and J gave up 3 bases; unmatched junction bases: 6. There are 13 residues in the CDR3.

The V gene is TRBV9, the J gene TRBJ2-5, with TRBD2 matching over 9 bases. V lost 0 bases to trimming and J lost 3 bases; unmatched junction nucleotides: 12. This CDR3 region has 18 residues. Germline CDR1 and CDR2: SGDLS and YYNGEE. Written as DNA, the CDR3 is TGTGCCAGCAGCGTAGGGGTTAGCGGGGGCCGGCTTGAAGAGACCCAGTACTTC. It translates to CASSVGVSGGRLEETQYF. Looking up the rest from reference TRBV9 and TRBJ2-5 gives the full variable domain: DSGVTQTPKHLITATGQRVTLRCSPRSGDLSVYWYQQSLDQGLQFLIQYYNGEERAKGNILERFSAQQFPDLHSELNLSSLELGDSALYFCASSVGVSGGRLEETQYFGPGTRLLVL.

This chain joins TRBV11-3 and TRBJ2-1; 9 bases line up with TRBD2. V was pared by 5 bases and J by 7 bases, with 12 bases of the junction left unmatched. This CDR3 contains 16 residues. Germline values: CDR1 SGHNT, CDR2 YENEEA. The CDR3 DNA follows: TGTGCCAGCAGCCGCACATCAAGCGGGGGGCGAAATGAGCAGTTCTTC. Translation gives CASSRTSSGGRNEQFF.